This T cell receptor beta chain was documented in a study of immune heterogeneity within non-small cell lung tumors. Study-wide context: Of all tumors, several turned out to be squamous cell carcinomas, more than nine were non-squamous carcinomas and 1 was not otherwise specified. Study conclusions and caveats: Multiple tumor sites within a patient showed recurrence of identical dominant CDR3 beta clonotypes; site-unique high-frequency clones were present as well.

The template consisted of bulk tumor genomic DNA, with roughly 0.65 ug used per sample. Biopsies that were spaced far apart were taken, several per primary tumor, during surgery. Patients with untreated, newly diagnosed non-small cell lung cancer underwent curative surgery. Each donor was a newly diagnosed non-small cell lung cancer patient undergoing surgery with curative intent. About this clonotype itself: What it binds is not known.

Amplifying TCR beta CDR3 involved multiplex PCR carried out with 32 V and 13 J primers. Using its own MiXCR run on the multiplex PCR reads, TCRdb lists one record per CDR3 protein. The sample holds 9,000 to 13,000 distinct CDR3 sequences; 26% are singletons and the top ten take 25% to 30%. The sequenced material came from lung tumor tissue. This sequence originates from a woman aged 50 to 65 with non-small cell lung cancer.

The CDR3 bases are TGTGCCAGCAGCTTGGAAAAAGGGTCGACTCGACGAGGGACCCAGTACTTC. Protein product: CASSLEKGSTRRGTQYF. This rearrangement joins TRBV19 to TRBJ2-5; D unclear. Trimming took 9 bases from V and 7 from J, leaving 30 bases between them. The CDR3 has 17 residues. The germline gives CDR1 LNHDA, CDR2 SQIVND (reference sequence).